This T cell receptor beta chain appears in the sequencing data of a study of blood T cell repertoires in COVID-19 (dated by TCRdb to about 2020). As for the study more broadly: Samples from collaborators originated in the United States, Italy and Spain and spanned both the acute and convalescent phases of COVID-19. The sample metadata nearly always contained a de-identified subject ID, COVID-19 status, age in years and sex. Samples were obtained from the ongoing ImmuneRACE study (first 160 participants) and from about 1,300 subjects provided by 6 global collaborators. Where HLA class I and class II types were available, the types were taken from metadata supplied by the sample provider, not from assay-based typing. The material from the prospective study consisted of cDNA or gDNA derived from T cells, B-cell-depleted T cells, or PBMCs. The dataset comprised deeply sampled blood TCRbeta repertoires from subjects exposed to, actively infected with, or recovered from COVID-19. A freely available public database, intended as a resource for researchers studying the immune response to SARS-CoV-2, is where the repertoires were released. Broader findings and caveats from the paper: How much clinical and demographic metadata was included differed by source and by participant, and the metadata was provided uncurated.

TCRbeta CDR3 regions were amplified from genomic DNA using the immunoSEQ Assay, a bias-controlled multiplex PCR. In the authors' own workflow: Within the assay, amplification of reference gene primers was used to estimate how many nucleated cells each sample contained. Sequence reads were collapsed and filtered to measure the absolute abundance of every unique TCRbeta CDR3 rearrangement. Productive Simpson clonality was computed per sample as the square root of Simpson's diversity index over productive rearrangements. What TCRdb holds here is the immuneACCESS table cut down to in-frame rearrangements. Part of the clones is not present; checked against another copy, under half of the missing clones reflect an unresolved V gene, and the others are unexplained. V and J calls and clone size are copied from that table; D and trimming were computed from the DNA. The sample yields about 370,000 clones; about 90% were counted once. 6.5% to 8% of the sample belongs to the ten largest clones.

Remarks on this clone: This clone's antigen is unknown. Base qualities were left out, and no much larger clone turns up one base away.

Collaborating institutions collected whole blood in K2EDTA tubes following their own protocols. For TCRbeta analysis, collaborator samples were shipped as frozen whole blood, as isolated PBMCs, or as DNA extracted from either sample type. Including cysteine and phenylalanine, the CDR3 has 15 amino acids. Just the 45-base CDR3 DNA is kept, in frame starting at base 1. The germline V gene sets CDR1 to MGHRA and CDR2 to YSYEKL. V is shortened by 1 base, J by 3 bases, and the region joining them spans 10 bases. The sequencing input was peripheral blood. Recombination joined TRBV4-1 with TRBJ2-1; the D gene cannot be resolved reliably. This clonotype originated in a man aged 18 to 35 with active or convalescent COVID-19. CDR3 loop: CASSQGGVDYNEQFF. The nucleotide sequence is TGCGCCAGCAGCCAAGGAGGTGTGGACTACAATGAGCAGTTCTTC.